Below are 12 T cell receptor beta chains sequenced from a single sample in a study of beta chain features in type 1 diabetes. Study-wide findings and caveats: Moderate but significant shortening of TCRB CDR3s was recorded in all four CD4+ subsets from Type 1 diabetes patients.

Since all of the isolated RNA was reverse transcribed, expressed TCRB transcripts were what got sequenced. This table comes from immunoSEQ multiplex PCR, and its TCRdb copy is limited to in-frame clones, with some not included. The sample includes about 160,000 clones, 9% to 12% of them seen just once. No antigens are known for them. The sequencing input was central memory CD4+ T cells from blood. Receptors were obtained from a man aged 25 to 40 with type 1 diabetes.

This chain uses TRBV6-5 with TRBJ2-6, with 7 bases identical to TRBD1. The germline V gene encodes CDR1 MNHEY and CDR2 SVGAGI. The CDR3 totals 14 residues. V lost 7 bases, J lost 2 bases, and 2 bases stayed unmatched. The CDR3 is CASKQGPGANVLTF. CDR3 coding DNA: TGTGCCAGCAAACAGGGGCCTGGGGCCAACGTCCTGACTTTC.

This clone was detected many times. The V gene is TRBV7-9, the J gene TRBJ2-2; the match to TRBD2 covers 12 bases. The CDR3 totals 16 residues. With V trimmed by 5 bases and J by 7 bases, 8 bases remained unmatched. Looked up from germline, CDR1 is SEHNR and CDR2 is FQNEAQ (reference sequence). The DNA for the CDR3 is TGTGCCAGCAGCGACCCGACTAGCGGGAGAAGCGGGGAGCTGTTTTTT. It translates to CASSDPTSGRSGELFF.

This clone was seen more than once but under ten times. Other nucleotide sequences from this sample produce the same CDR3. The V gene is TRBV27, the J gene TRBJ1-2, with D unclear. The CDR3 consists of 14 residues. The germline V and J ends were trimmed by 2 bases and 2 bases, with 9 bases remaining between them. Germline assignment: CDR1 MNHEY and CDR2 SMNVEV (reference sequence). The CDR3 DNA follows: TGTGCCAGCAGTTTAAAGGGAGGGAACTATGGCTACACCTTC. It codes for CASSLKGGNYGYTF.

This clone was detected a few times. This chain joins TRBV5-1 and TRBJ1-1; the D gene is possibly TRBD1 (5 bases). V was shortened by 0 bases and J by 5 bases, with 11 bases between the two germline ends. This CDR3 contains 14 residues. Germline V lookup: CDR1 SGHRS, CDR2 YFSETQ. CDR3 loop: CASSLGPQGTEAFF. As DNA, the CDR3 is TGCGCCAGCAGCTTGGGCCCGCAGGGTACTGAAGCTTTCTTT.

V and J are TRBV27 and TRBJ2-3, with 7 bases matching TRBD2. The CDR3 runs to 17 residues. Germline V gene lookup returns CDR1 MNHEY and CDR2 SMNVEV (reference sequence). J was trimmed by 6 bases and V by 3 bases; bases with no gene match: 15. Here the CDR3 DNA reads TGTGCCAGCAGTTTGCCTGGACTAGTATCGTTCTTGGATACGCAGTATTTT. Amino acid sequence: CASSLPGLVSFLDTQYF.

This clone was counted only a few times. J is TRBJ2-2 and V is TRBV15, with 13 bases that match TRBD2. CDR1 LNHNV and CDR2 YYDKDF come from the germline V gene (reference sequence). V gave up 4 bases and J gave up 4 bases; unmatched junction bases: 3. This CDR3 is 16 amino acids long. As DNA, the CDR3 is TGTGCCACCAGCAAAGGACTAGCGGGAGTCACCGGGGAGCTGTTTTTT. It specifies CATSKGLAGVTGELFF.

A few counts support this clone. The chain recombines TRBV7-2 with TRBJ2-1; 9 bases are shared with TRBD2. The CDR3 sequence is 13 residues long. The germline V gene has CDR1 SGHTA and CDR2 FQGNSA. The V segment lost 7 bases and the J segment 6 bases; nucleotides outside the gene matches: 4. CDR3 protein: CASKIAGANEQFF. CDR3 bases: TGTGCCAGCAAAATAGCGGGGGCCAATGAGCAGTTCTTC.

This clone was observed a handful of times. The chain recombines TRBV7-3 with TRBJ2-7; weak D call: TRBD1 (6 bases). V was cut by 1 base and J by 7 bases, with 14 bases left in between. Per the germline V gene, CDR1 is SGHTA and CDR2 is FQGTGA. This CDR3 region has 14 residues. The CDR3 protein is CASSLSPGAREQYF. As DNA, the CDR3 is TGTGCCAGCAGCTTAAGTCCAGGGGCGCGGGAGCAGTACTTC.

The sample holds a few counts of this clone. The chain employs TRBV13 and TRBJ1-1, with 8 bases that match TRBD1. The CDR3 consists of 15 residues. The V and J ends lost 5 bases and 4 bases, in that order; junction bases with no gene match: 9. Germline V CDR1 and CDR2: PRHDT, FYEKMQ (reference sequence). In nucleotides, the CDR3 is TGTGCCAGCAGCACGGACAGGGATGGAGGCACTGAAGCTTTCTTT. Protein sequence: CASSTDRDGGTEAFF.

The V gene is TRBV5-1, the J gene TRBJ2-3, with 10 bases that match TRBD2. V shed 6 bases and J 2 bases; nucleotides not matched to a gene: 6. In germline, CDR1 is SGHRS, CDR2 YFSETQ. The CDR3 extends over 15 amino acids. Here the CDR3 DNA reads TGCGCCAGCACCTCGGGACTAGCGACCACAGATACGCAGTATTTT. As protein: CASTSGLATTDTQYF.

The genes are TRBV6-1 and TRBJ2-3; 8 bases agree with TRBD2. CDR3 length: 13 residues. J gave up 4 bases and V 8 bases, and 5 bases lay outside the gene matches. Germline values: CDR1 MNHNS, CDR2 SASEGT. The CDR3 DNA follows: TGTGCCAGCGTAAAGCGGGAGTCAGATACGCAGTATTTT. This gives the protein CASVKRESDTQYF.

The V call is TRBV5-4, the J call TRBJ2-7, with TRBD1 matching 7 bases. The germline CDR1 and CDR2 sequences are SGHNT and YYREEE (reference sequence). The CDR3 spans 14 residues. Unmatched junction bases numbered 7, after V lost 4 bases and J lost 3 bases. The DNA for the CDR3 is TGTGCCAGCAGCGAGGGGACAGCCGACTACGAGCAGTACTTC. Translation gives CASSEGTADYEQYF.